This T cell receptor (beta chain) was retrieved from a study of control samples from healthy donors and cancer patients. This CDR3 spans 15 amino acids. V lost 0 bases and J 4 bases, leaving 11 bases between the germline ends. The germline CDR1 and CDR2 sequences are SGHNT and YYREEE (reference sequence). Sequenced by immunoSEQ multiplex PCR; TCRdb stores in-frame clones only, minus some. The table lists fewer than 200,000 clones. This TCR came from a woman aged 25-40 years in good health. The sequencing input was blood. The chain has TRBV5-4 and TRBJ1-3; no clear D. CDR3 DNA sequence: TGTGCCAGCAGCTTGGGGGGAGGGCACGGAAACACCATATATTTT. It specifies CASSLGGGHGNTIYF. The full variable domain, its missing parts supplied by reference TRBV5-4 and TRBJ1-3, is ETGVTQSPTHLIKTRGQQVTLRCSSQSGHNTVSWYQQALGQGPQFIFQYYREEENGRGNFPPRFSGLQFPNYSSELNVNALELDDSALYLCASSLGGGHGNTIYFGEGSWLTVV.